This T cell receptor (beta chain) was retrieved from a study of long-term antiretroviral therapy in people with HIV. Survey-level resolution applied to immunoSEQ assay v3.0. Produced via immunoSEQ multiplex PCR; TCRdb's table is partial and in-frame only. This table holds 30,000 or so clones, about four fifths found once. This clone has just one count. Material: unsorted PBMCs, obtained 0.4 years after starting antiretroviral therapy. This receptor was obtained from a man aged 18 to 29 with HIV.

CDR3 coding DNA: TGTGCCAGCAGTCAGCTGTTCTACGAGCAGTACTTC. This codes for CASSQLFYEQYF. The genes are TRBV2 and TRBJ2-7; D is uncertain. Germline V CDR1 and CDR2: SNHLY, FYNNEI. V shed 5 bases and J shed 3 bases, with 8 bases lying between them. This CDR3 is built from 12 residues.